This T cell receptor beta chain was sequenced during a study of cytomegalovirus exposure and HLA in healthy donors. The protocol was immunoSEQ multiplex PCR, while the TCRdb copy is restricted to in-frame clones and leaves out a portion. The sample carries about 110,000 clones, 70% to 85% recorded once. The germline gives CDR1 SNHLY, CDR2 FYNNEI. V was shortened by 6 bases and J by 3 bases, with 18 bases between the two germline ends. This CDR3 comprises 15 residues. The chain employs TRBV2 and TRBJ2-7, with D possibly being TRBD1 (5 bases). Input material: PBMCs. This TCR was sampled from a young woman in good health and CMV-seronegative. Here the CDR3 DNA reads TGTGCCAGCAGGGTAAGGGGTGGATCCCTCTACGAGCAGTACTTC. It encodes CASRVRGGSLYEQYF.